The sequence of this T cell receptor beta chain was determined in a study of T cell responses to AZD1222 COVID-19 vaccine (dated by TCRdb to about 2021). For the study in its entirety: TCR sequencing was performed for about 250 trial participants, of whom around 200 were given two doses of AZD1222 and some 26 were given two doses of MenACWY control vaccine. Trial participants were enrolled by age into 18-55, 56-69 and 70-plus year subgroups, with roughly 160, 29 and 62 TCR-sequenced participants respectively.

Notes on this clone: The specificity of this receptor is unknown. No much larger clonotype is one base removed from it; base qualities were not supplied. In the same sample, other DNA sequences code for this CDR3.

The CDR3 regions of human TCRbeta chains were subjected to immunosequencing. Under the source paper's analysis protocol: TCRs in the repertoires were compared against a reference library of SARS-CoV-2-specific TCRs that had been generated with the MIRA antigen-specificity platform. Breadth was defined as the fraction of unique TCRs that were SARS-CoV-2-associated, and depth was defined as the fraction of total T cells that were SARS-CoV-2-associated. Using the MIRA data, each spike-specific TCR was assigned both to the spike region to which the TCR was reactive and to a CD4 or CD8 class. Log10-transformed breadth and depth values were compared by one-way ANOVA with Sidak's multiple comparisons tests. In its TCRdb copy, this immuneACCESS table keeps in-frame sequences only and misses some clones. Where compared with another copy, unresolved V genes explain less than half of these, and the others have no known cause. That table supplies the V and J calls and clone size; D and trimming were determined from the DNA. The sample has roughly 140,000 clones on record, approximately 93% of them singletons. Jointly, the top ten make up around 10% of the sample.

The time point label here, explained by the study, means: sample from adult after SARS-CoV-2 infection, after symptom onset. A couple of convalescent COVID-19 patients, sampled after symptom onset from adults with prior SARS-CoV-2 infection, were also TCR-sequenced for comparison. According to the germline V gene, CDR1 reads SGHRS and CDR2 reads YFSETQ. The CDR3 runs 11 residues from the cysteine to the phenylalanine. Only the CDR3 part of the read is kept: 33 bases, read in frame from the first base. V lost 2 bases and J lost 3 bases; the stretch between them is 2 bases long. The paper's findings and limits, for the study overall: Nearly half of unique spike-specific TCRs reportedly recognized epitopes outside regions mutated in the B.1.351 and B.1.1.7 variants. CD4 TCRs associated with the vaccine covered the entire spike protein, and the dominant responses were in regions 160-218 and 743-854. Most participants were white British and females outnumbered males, and the authors suggested that clonal diversity may have been underestimated. Because no samples from the day 14 peak response were available, repertoires could be characterized only after the peak T cell response. Spike-specific TCR breadth and depth rose significantly after two AZD1222 doses compared with day 0 and with MenACWY recipients. Conclusions about previously exposed vaccinees were limited because only six AZD1222 recipients were SARS-CoV-2 seropositive at baseline. The 56-69-year group was small, and its depth increase did not reach significance, likely because of low power.

The receptor was isolated from an adult who had recovered from COVID-19. The chain links TRBV5-1 with TRBJ2-5; no confident D gene assignment can be made. Sequenced material: peripheral blood, taken after recovery from COVID-19. The CDR3 region reads CASSLEETQYF. The nucleotides are TGCGCCAGCAGCTTAGAAGAGACCCAGTACTTC.